This T cell receptor beta chain was identified in a study of blood T cell repertoires in COVID-19. Across the whole study: Collection of acute and convalescent COVID-19 samples took place in the United States, Italy and Spain. PBMCs, B-cell-depleted T cells, or T cells provided the cDNA or gDNA that made up the material.

This clone was recorded only once. Original data processing: Nucleated cell counts were estimated from reference gene primer amplification. Assay: immunoSEQ multiplex PCR; the TCRdb copy retains only in-frame clones and omits some. V and J calls and clone size are given by that table; D and trimming were obtained from the DNA. The data show about 490,000 clones, approximately 83% seen once. Germline loops: CDR1 SGHRS, CDR2 YFSETQ. The CDR3 is 16 amino acids. V was clipped by 4 bases and J by 0 bases, with 14 bases between them. V gene TRBV5-1 combines with J gene TRBJ1-5, with unresolved D. Sequenced material: peripheral blood. The origin of this receptor is a human donor in a cohort sampled during active COVID-19. The chain's CDR3 is CASSPTGSGSNQPQHF. The CDR3 DNA follows: TGCGCCAGCAGCCCCACGGGGTCTGGTAGCAATCAGCCCCAGCATTTT.